This T cell receptor (beta chain) was identified in a study of early T cells in non-severe SARS-CoV-2 infection. The wider study: Unsorted whole-blood RNA was sequenced in bulk, leaving chains unpaired.

This clonotype was picked up many times. Its antigen remains unknown. Study results and limitations: Anti-spike CD8 responses were favored in VDJdb matching, and private and CD4 specificities were missed.

After removal of 5 bases from V and 1 base from J, the junction contained 8 bases not matched to a gene. The CDR3 is 19 amino acids. MiXCR, run by TCRdb on the 5' RACE reads, gives a single entry per CDR3 protein. Of approximately 81,000 distinct CDR3 sequences listed, about 13% are singletons. The TCR sequence derives from an adult who was a healthcare worker with PCR-confirmed SARS-CoV-2 infection or an uninfected control (not recorded which). The chain combines TRBV12-3 or TRBV12-4 with TRBJ2-1, with 16 bases fitting TRBD2. The sample comprised whole blood. The CDR3 bases are TGTGCCAGCAGTCTCGGGACTAGCGGGAGGGGGTCGTCCTACAATGAGCAGTTCTTC. Protein product: CASSLGTSGRGSSYNEQFF.